Below, 29 T cell receptor beta chains from the same sample are listed, as sequenced in a study of T cells in Graves' hyperthyroidism and ophthalmopathy. Amplified TCR beta CDR3 regions derived from RNA transcripts. The primer set for the first-round RT-PCR of the TCR CDR3 was HTBI. TCRdb reprocessed the multiplex PCR reads via MiXCR and lists one record per CDR3 protein. The table has about 590,000 distinct CDR3 sequences, approximately 15% seen once. Sequenced: blood. The receptors here all came from a young woman with Graves' ophthalmopathy.

This clonotype was seen ten or more times. V usage is TRBV27 and J usage is TRBJ2-7; 9 nucleotides align to TRBD2. The V segment lost 6 bases and the J segment 6 bases; nucleotides outside the gene matches: 9. CDR1 is MNHEY and CDR2 is SMNVEV in the germline V gene (reference sequence). The CDR3 contains 14 residues. The CDR3: CASSTGTSRSEQYF. The DNA of the CDR3 is TGTGCCAGCAGCACCGGGACTAGCCGATCCGAGCAGTACTTC.

DNA for the CDR3: TGTGCCAGCAGTCGAGAACGGCGGGCCCCTCAGCCCCAGCATTTT. Amino acid sequence: CASSRERRAPQPQHF. V is TRBV12-3 or TRBV12-4 and J is TRBJ1-5; D ambiguous. V was shortened by 5 bases and J by 6 bases, with 17 bases between the two germline ends. This CDR3 has 15 residues.

The chain employs TRBV12-3 or TRBV12-4 and TRBJ2-1; D unclear. This CDR3 spans 14 amino acids. V was shortened by 5 bases and J by 6 bases, with 14 bases between the two germline ends. For the CDR3, the DNA is TGTGCCAGCAGTGCCCCCGACGGTAGCAATGAGCAGTTCTTC. Translated: CASSAPDGSNEQFF.

This clonotype appeared a few times. The genes are TRBV20-1 and TRBJ1-4; no clear D gene. CDR1 is DFQATT and CDR2 is SNEGSKA in the germline V gene (reference sequence). The CDR3 runs 11 residues. The ends were cut back, 7 bases at V and 3 bases at J, with 6 bases in the middle. The CDR3 DNA reads as TGCAGTGGTCGGTCTAATGAAAAACTGTTTTTT. As protein: CSGRSNEKLFF.

This clonotype was detected a few times. This chain connects TRBV7-9 to TRBJ2-7; no definite D call. The CDR3 covers 15 residues. Germline assignment: CDR1 SEHNR and CDR2 FQNEAQ (reference sequence). Trimming removed 4 bases at V and 2 bases at J, with 15 bases between. The CDR3 spells CASSSVGFKAYEQYF. CDR3 bases: TGTGCCAGCAGCTCGGTCGGGTTCAAGGCCTACGAGCAGTACTTC.

Ten or more counts support this clonotype. The chain is built from TRBV5-6 and TRBJ1-1; a possible D gene is TRBD1 (5 bases). CDR1 and CDR2 from the germline V gene are SGHDT and YYEEEE. With 1 base removed from V and 4 bases from J, the gap between germline ends came to 17 bases. CDR3 size: 16 residues. CDR3 residues: CASSLTGLAMGTEAFF. CDR3 bases: TGTGCCAGCAGCTTGACAGGATTAGCTATGGGCACTGAAGCTTTCTTT.

This chain uses TRBV7-2 with TRBJ1-4, with D hard to call. The CDR3 contains 16 residues. Germline V gene data show CDR1 as SGHTA and CDR2 as FQGNSA. V was shortened by 1 base and J by 0 bases, with 9 bases between the two germline ends. The CDR3: CASSLVALTTNEKLFF. CDR3 nucleotide sequence: TGTGCCAGCAGCTTAGTAGCTTTAACAACTAATGAAAAACTGTTTTTT.

This clonotype has a handful of counts. The V gene is TRBV20-1, the J gene TRBJ2-1; D uncertain. V was pared by 3 bases and J by 6 bases, with 15 bases between. The CDR3 is made up of 14 amino acids. Germline V gives CDR1 DFQATT, CDR2 SNEGSKA (reference sequence). The CDR3: CSASVGIYCNEQFF. The CDR3 DNA reads TGCAGTGCTAGTGTAGGGATCTACTGCAATGAGCAGTTCTTC.

This clonotype was detected ten times or more. J is TRBJ2-7 and V is TRBV30; 8 bases match TRBD1. The CDR3 contains 14 residues. CDR1 and CDR2 from the germline V gene are GTSNPN and SVGIG (reference sequence). J was trimmed by 3 bases and V by 4 bases; bases with no gene match: 8. The CDR3 nucleotides read TGTGCCTGGATTTCCCGGACAGGGATCTACGAGCAGTACTTC. It encodes CAWISRTGIYEQYF.

This clonotype came up many times. The chain couples TRBV27 to TRBJ2-5, with 8 positions matching TRBD1. Germline V CDR1 and CDR2: MNHEY, SMNVEV (reference sequence). CDR3 size: 13 residues. V gave up 8 bases and J gave up 6 bases; unmatched junction bases: 8. The CDR3: CASAGGSGKTQYF. For the CDR3, the DNA is TGTGCCAGCGCAGGGGGCTCGGGGAAGACCCAGTACTTC.

V is TRBV14 and J is TRBJ2-2, with a weak D call TRBD2 (6 bases). There are 13 residues in the CDR3. V was trimmed by 5 bases and J by 6 bases, leaving 10 bases between them. The germline V gene has CDR1 SGHDN and CDR2 FVKESK. CDR3 in amino acids: CASSFREPGELFF. The CDR3 coding sequence is TGTGCCAGCAGCTTTCGGGAGCCCGGGGAGCTGTTTTTT.

This clonotype appeared many times. The rearrangement links TRBV28 to TRBJ2-5, with 8 bases lining up with TRBD2. The V gene's germline CDR1 is MDHEN and CDR2 SYDVKM. The length of the CDR3 is 15 residues. V was pared by 6 bases and J by 5 bases, with 11 bases of the junction left unmatched. CDR3 DNA sequence: TGTGCCAGCAGCCCCCTTATGACTAGCGCGGAGACCCAGTACTTC. It yields the protein CASSPLMTSAETQYF.

The sample holds many counts of this clonotype. The gene calls are TRBV6-1 and TRBJ2-5; 9 nucleotides match TRBD2. After removal of 6 bases from V and 2 bases from J, the junction contained 10 bases not matched to a gene. Per germline, CDR1 MNHNS and CDR2 SASEGT. There are 16 residues in the CDR3. CDR3: CASSAGGGQGQETQYF. CDR3 DNA sequence: TGTGCCAGCAGCGCGGGGGGGGGGCAGGGTCAAGAGACCCAGTACTTC.

This clonotype was counted ten times or more. V gene TRBV11-2 combines with J gene TRBJ2-7, with D unclear. Per germline, CDR1 SGHAT and CDR2 FQNNGV. V lost 5 bases and J 0 bases, leaving 14 bases between the germline ends. The CDR3 has 15 residues. The chain's CDR3 is CASSPERFSSYEQYF. The DNA of the CDR3 is TGTGCCAGCAGCCCAGAGAGGTTTAGCTCCTACGAGCAGTACTTC.

This clonotype showed up many times. J is TRBJ1-1 and V is TRBV28; 7 bases are shared with TRBD1. Germline V gene lookup returns CDR1 MDHEN and CDR2 SYDVKM. This CDR3 region has 16 residues. V gave up 6 bases and J gave up 4 bases; unmatched junction bases: 14. The CDR3 region has the DNA TGTGCCAGCAGGCAAGGGGGCGCGAGGTCCGGCACTGAAGCTTTCTTT. It encodes CASRQGGARSGTEAFF.

This clonotype was observed a handful of times. A much larger clone sits a single nucleotide away, making a read error possible. CDR3 in amino acids: CANSERESSYNEQFF. Written as DNA, the CDR3 is TGTGCCAACAGCGAGCGGGAAAGCTCCTACAATGAGCAGTTCTTC. This rearrangement joins TRBV2 to TRBJ2-1; 7 positions match TRBD2. Trimming cost V 10 bases and J 0 bases; bases outside gene matches: 9. The CDR3 loop spans 15 amino acids. Germline assignment: CDR1 SNHLY and CDR2 FYNNEI.

The sample holds many counts of this clonotype. The rearrangement uses TRBV5-6 and TRBJ2-3; 8 positions match TRBD2. The CDR3 totals 14 residues. V shed 2 bases and J 2 bases; nucleotides not matched to a gene: 1. Germline V gene data show CDR1 as SGHDT and CDR2 as YYEEEE. CDR3 in amino acids: CASSLLAVTDTQYF. In nucleotides, the CDR3 is TGTGCCAGCAGCTTACTAGCGGTCACAGATACGCAGTATTTT. Drawing the rest from reference TRBV5-6 and TRBJ2-3, the complete variable domain is DAGVTQSPTHLIKTRGQQVTLRCSPKSGHDTVSWYQQALGQGPQFIFQYYEEEERQRGNFPDRFSGHQFPNYSSELNVNALLLGDSALYLCASSLLAVTDTQYFGPGTRLTVL.

The table lists this clonotype with many counts. The V call is TRBV6-1, the J call TRBJ1-2; D is possibly TRBD1 (5 bases). V was cut by 5 bases and J by 8 bases, with 9 bases left in between. In germline, CDR1 is MNHNS, CDR2 SASEGT. The CDR3 extends over 11 amino acids. Here the CDR3 reads CASSWDGGYTF. The DNA for the CDR3 is TGTGCCAGCAGTTGGGACGGAGGCTACACCTTC.

The J gene is TRBJ2-4, the V gene TRBV28; TRBD2 matches at 8 bases. CDR1 is MDHEN, CDR2 SYDVKM, per germline. The J segment lost 2 bases and the V segment lost 3 bases, leaving 9 bases of the junction unmatched. This CDR3 has 17 amino acids. For the CDR3, the DNA is TGTGCCAGCAGTTTCGAAGGGCTAGCGGGTACCAAAAACATTCAGTACTTC. Amino acids: CASSFEGLAGTKNIQYF.

V is TRBV9 and J is TRBJ2-1; maybe TRBD1 (5 bases). V lost 1 base to trimming and J lost 5 bases, with 16 bases between them. Germline V gene lookup returns CDR1 SGDLS and CDR2 YYNGEE. CDR3 length: 16 amino acids. CDR3 coding DNA: TGTGCCAGCAGCGTATTAGACAGAAGTGCGGACAATGAGCAGTTCTTC. It codes for CASSVLDRSADNEQFF.

This clonotype has a count of ten or more. CDR3 in DNA: TGTGCCAGCAGCTTACCAGGGAACCAAGAGACCCAGTACTTC. Its protein is CASSLPGNQETQYF. The chain employs TRBV7-2 and TRBJ2-5, with a tentative D call TRBD1 (5 bases). There are 14 residues in the CDR3. The germline V gene has CDR1 SGHTA and CDR2 FQGNSA. The V end lost 2 bases, the J end lost 0 bases, and 7 bases lay between the germline ends.

The chain links TRBV6-8 to TRBJ2-5; D possibly matches TRBD1 or TRBD2 (5 bases each). Germline-derived CDR1 and CDR2 are MNHGY and SAAAGT. The CDR3 length is 14 residues. Trimming removed 7 bases at V and 5 bases at J, with 17 bases between. CDR3 nucleotides: TGTGCCAGCACAGGGAGTGCGAGAGTTGAGACCCAGTACTTC. It specifies CASTGSARVETQYF.

This clonotype has a handful of counts. The chain carries TRBV12-3 or TRBV12-4 and TRBJ2-1; D unresolved. Between the trimmed V and J ends, which lost 11 bases and 4 bases, there was a span of 15 bases. The CDR3 is 13 amino acids. The CDR3 region has the DNA TGTGCCGGTCACGATGGCAGTTACAATGAGCAGTTCTTC. Its translation: CAGHDGSYNEQFF.

Remarks on this clonotype: This could be a read error, since a much larger clone is one nucleotide away. The gene calls are TRBV11-2 and TRBJ2-7, with a possible D match to TRBD1 (5 bases). Trimming left V 0 bases short and J 3 bases short, with 12 bases between. The germline gives CDR1 SGHAT, CDR2 FQNNGV. This CDR3 is built from 15 residues. CDR3 in DNA: TGTGCCAGCAGCTTAGAGTCGACAGAGTTCTACGAGCAGTACTTC. It yields the protein CASSLESTEFYEQYF.

The sample holds many counts of this clonotype. The gene calls are TRBV7-2 and TRBJ1-1; tentatively, D is TRBD1 (5 bases). Germline V gives CDR1 SGHTA, CDR2 FQGNSA. V was cut by 1 base and J by 1 base, with 19 bases left in between. This CDR3 has 18 amino acids. CDR3 residues: CASSLGGPALGPNTEAFF. DNA for the CDR3: TGTGCCAGCAGCTTAGGGGGCCCGGCACTCGGGCCGAACACTGAAGCTTTCTTT.

At least ten counts were recorded for this clonotype. CDR3 loop: CAIGTRNTGELFF. CDR3 coding DNA: TGTGCCATAGGGACGAGGAACACCGGGGAGCTGTTTTTT. The J gene is TRBJ2-2, the V gene TRBV11-1; the D gene could be TRBD1 or TRBD2 (5 bases each). Germline V gene data show CDR1 as SGHAT and CDR2 as FQDESV (reference sequence). The CDR3 totals 13 residues. Deletions cut 10 bases from V and 1 base from J, with 10 bases between.

This chain connects TRBV15 to TRBJ2-7; no firm D call. The CDR3 is 13 residues long. Germline CDR1 reads LNHNV; CDR2 reads YYDKDF (reference sequence). V was shortened by 1 base and J by 0 bases, with 4 bases between the two germline ends. CDR3 amino acids: CATSRGYSYEQYF. The CDR3 nucleotides read TGTGCCACCAGCAGAGGGTACTCCTACGAGCAGTACTTC.

This clonotype has just a few counts. The chain is built from TRBV29-1 and TRBJ1-1, with TRBD1 matching 7 bases. V was clipped by 2 bases and J by 3 bases; unmatched bases: 9. The CDR3 runs 15 residues. Germline CDR1 is SQVTM and CDR2 is ANQGSEA. The CDR3 here is CSVERRGREYTEAFF. In DNA, the CDR3 is TGCAGCGTTGAAAGGAGGGGGCGCGAGTACACTGAAGCTTTCTTT.

This clonotype was seen ten or more times. The CDR3 reads CASSRPDTEAFF. Here the CDR3 DNA reads TGTGCCAGCTCAAGACCCGACACTGAAGCTTTCTTT. J is TRBJ1-1 and V is TRBV18; no clear D. This CDR3 comprises 12 residues. Germline assignment: CDR1 KGHSH and CDR2 LQKENI. Trimming took off 5 bases at V and 3 bases at J, with 7 bases between the two ends.